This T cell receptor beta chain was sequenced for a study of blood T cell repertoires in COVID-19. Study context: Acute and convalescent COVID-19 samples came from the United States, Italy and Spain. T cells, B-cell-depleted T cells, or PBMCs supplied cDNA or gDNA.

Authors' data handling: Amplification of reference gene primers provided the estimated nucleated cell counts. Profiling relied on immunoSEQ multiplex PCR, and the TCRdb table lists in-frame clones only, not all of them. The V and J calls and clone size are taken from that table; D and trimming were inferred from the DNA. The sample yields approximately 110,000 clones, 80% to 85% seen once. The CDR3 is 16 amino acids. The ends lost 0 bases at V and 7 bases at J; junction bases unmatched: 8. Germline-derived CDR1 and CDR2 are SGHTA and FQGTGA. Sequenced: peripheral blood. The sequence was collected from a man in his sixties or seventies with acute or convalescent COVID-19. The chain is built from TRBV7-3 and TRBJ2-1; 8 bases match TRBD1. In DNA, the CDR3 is TGTGCCAGCAGCTTAACATTGAGTCAGGGGGCTAATGAGCAGTTCTTC. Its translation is CASSLTLSQGANEQFF.